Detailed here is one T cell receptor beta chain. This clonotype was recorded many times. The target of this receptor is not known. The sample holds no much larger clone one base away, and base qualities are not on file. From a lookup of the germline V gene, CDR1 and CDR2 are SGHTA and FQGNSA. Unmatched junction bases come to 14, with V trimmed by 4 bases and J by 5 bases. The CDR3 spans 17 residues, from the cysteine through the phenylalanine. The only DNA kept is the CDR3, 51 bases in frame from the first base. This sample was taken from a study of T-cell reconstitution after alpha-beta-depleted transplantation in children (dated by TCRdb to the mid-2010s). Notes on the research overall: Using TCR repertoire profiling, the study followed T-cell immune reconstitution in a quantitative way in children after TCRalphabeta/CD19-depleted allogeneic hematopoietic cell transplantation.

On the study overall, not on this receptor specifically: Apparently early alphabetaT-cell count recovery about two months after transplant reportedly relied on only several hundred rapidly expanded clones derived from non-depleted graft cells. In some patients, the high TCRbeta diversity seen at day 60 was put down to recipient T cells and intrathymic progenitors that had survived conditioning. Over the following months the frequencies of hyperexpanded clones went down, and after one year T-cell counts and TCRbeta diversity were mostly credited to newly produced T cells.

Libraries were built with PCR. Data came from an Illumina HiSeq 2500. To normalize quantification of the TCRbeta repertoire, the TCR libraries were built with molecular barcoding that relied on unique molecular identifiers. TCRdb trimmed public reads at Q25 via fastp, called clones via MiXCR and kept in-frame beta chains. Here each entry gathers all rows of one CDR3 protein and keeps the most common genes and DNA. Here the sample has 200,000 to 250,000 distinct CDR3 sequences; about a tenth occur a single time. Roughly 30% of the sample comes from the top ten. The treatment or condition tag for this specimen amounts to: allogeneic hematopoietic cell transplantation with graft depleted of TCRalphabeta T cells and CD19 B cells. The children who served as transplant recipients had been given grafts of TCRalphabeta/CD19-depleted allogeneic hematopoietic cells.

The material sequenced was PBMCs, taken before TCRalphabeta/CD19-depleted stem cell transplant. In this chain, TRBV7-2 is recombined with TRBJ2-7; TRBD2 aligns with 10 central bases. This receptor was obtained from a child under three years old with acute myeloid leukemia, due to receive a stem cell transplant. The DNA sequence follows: TGTGCCAGCAGCTCCGGCCTGGGAGCGGGAGGGTACCACGAGCAGTACTTC. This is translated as CASSSGLGAGGYHEQYF. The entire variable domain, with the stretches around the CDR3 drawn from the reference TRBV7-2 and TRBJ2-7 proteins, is GAGVSQSPSNKVTEKGKDVELRCDPISGHTALYWYRQSLGQGLEFLIYFQGNSAPDKSGLPSDRFSAERTGGSVSTLTIQRTQQEDSAVYLCASSSGLGAGGYHEQYFGPGTRLTVT.